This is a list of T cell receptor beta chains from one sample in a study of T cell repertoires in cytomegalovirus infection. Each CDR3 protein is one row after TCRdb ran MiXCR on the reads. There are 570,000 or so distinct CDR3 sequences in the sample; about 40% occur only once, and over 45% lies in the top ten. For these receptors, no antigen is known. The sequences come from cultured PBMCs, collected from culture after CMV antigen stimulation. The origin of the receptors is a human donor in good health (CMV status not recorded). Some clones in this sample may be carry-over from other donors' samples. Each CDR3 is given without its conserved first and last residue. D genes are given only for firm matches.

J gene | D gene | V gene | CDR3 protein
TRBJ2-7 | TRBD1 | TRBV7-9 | ASSVGQNYEQY
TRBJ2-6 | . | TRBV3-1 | ASTPMTSGANVLT
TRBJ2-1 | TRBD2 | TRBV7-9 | ASSLALAGTYNEQF
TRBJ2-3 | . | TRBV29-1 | SVSRDVSSTDTQY
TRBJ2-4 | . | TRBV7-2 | ASSPPGGIQY
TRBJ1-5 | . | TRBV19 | ASRRGGDASNQPQH
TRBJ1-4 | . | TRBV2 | ASNWGGSNEKLF
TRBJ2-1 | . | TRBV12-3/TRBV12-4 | ASSPIPGGPSYNEQF
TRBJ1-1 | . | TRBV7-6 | ASNPLGKEMNTEAF
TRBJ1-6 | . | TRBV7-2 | ASSLGAGFNDSPLH
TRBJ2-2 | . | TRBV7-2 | ASSPRLADTGELF
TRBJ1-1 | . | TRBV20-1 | SARDRQYEAF
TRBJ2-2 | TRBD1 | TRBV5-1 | ASRITGGPGELF
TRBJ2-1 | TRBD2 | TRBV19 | ASNPHGGTSGNNEQF
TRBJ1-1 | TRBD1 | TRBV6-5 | ASRRQGYGTEAF
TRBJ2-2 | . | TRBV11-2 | ASSPGVGELF
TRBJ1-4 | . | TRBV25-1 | ASSRGGPANEKLF
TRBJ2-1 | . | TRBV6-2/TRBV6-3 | ASSTDPLSGSYNEQF
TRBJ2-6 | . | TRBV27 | ASSLSTVLLRSGANVLT
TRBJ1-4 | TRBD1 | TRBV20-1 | SAPLDRAQNEKLF
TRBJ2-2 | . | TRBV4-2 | ASSQDRYNWDRPNTGELF
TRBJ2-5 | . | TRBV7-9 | ASNLPGGAGETQY
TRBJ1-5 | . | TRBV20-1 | SATDGGQPQH